Listed here are 9 T cell receptor beta chains from one sample, sequenced in a study of shared clonotypes between healthy human individuals. Only CD45RO-negative cells positively selected for CCR7 counted as naive CD8 cells, so terminally differentiated effector memory CD45RA+ cells were excluded. TCRdb's table, derived via immunoSEQ multiplex PCR, lists solely in-frame clones and lacks some. The sample yields roughly 2 million clones, about 95% seen once. Sequencing was done on a sample of naive CD8+ T cells sorted from blood. These receptors originate from a man aged 18 to 35 in good health.

This clone was recorded a few times. The junction departs from germline at one end; a sequencing error may be responsible. The chain recombines TRBV7-3 with TRBJ2-2; D unclear. CDR1 and CDR2 from the germline V gene are SGHTA and FQGTGA. The CDR3 contains 13 residues. The CDR3 nucleotides are TGTGCCAGCAGCCTAACACACACCGGGGAGCTGTTTTTT. As protein: CASSLTHTGELFF.

The V and J genes are TRBV7-2 and TRBJ1-4; the D gene is possibly TRBD1 (6 bases). The CDR3 totals 17 residues. The germline V gene encodes CDR1 SGHTA and CDR2 FQGNSA. V lost 2 bases and J lost 1, with 14 bases in between. The CDR3 loop is CASSLIPGAETNEKLFF. CDR3 bases: TGTGCCAGCAGCTTAATACCGGGGGCTGAAACTAATGAAAAACTGTTTTTT.

CDR3 sequence reads: CASSMGLSGNTIYF. The CDR3 DNA is TGTGCCAGTAGTATGGGGCTCTCTGGAAACACCATATATTTT. The rearrangement links TRBV19 to TRBJ1-3; D may be TRBD1 (5 bases). CDR3 length: 14 amino acids. Trimming took off 3 bases at V and 0 bases at J, with 6 bases between the two ends. Germline CDR1 and CDR2: LNHDA and SQIVND (reference sequence).

In regard to this clone: This CDR3 is also generated by other DNA sequences in the sample. The gene calls are TRBV5-6 and TRBJ1-2; TRBD1 might be the D (5 bases). V lost 1 base, J lost 4 bases, and 8 bases lay in between. Germline V lookup: CDR1 SGHDT, CDR2 YYEEEE. The CDR3 is 13 residues long. CDR3 loop: CASSLQGSYGYTF. CDR3 bases: TGTGCCAGCAGCTTGCAGGGTAGCTATGGCTACACCTTC.

This clone was counted a single time. The rearrangement uses TRBV27 and TRBJ2-3, with D possibly being TRBD2 (6 bases). V lost 4 bases, J lost 9 bases, and 23 bases lay in between. Germline CDR1 reads MNHEY; CDR2 reads SMNVEV (reference sequence). The CDR3 loop spans 16 amino acids. The CDR3 here is CASSSSPGGVQITQYF. CDR3 DNA sequence: TGTGCCAGCAGTTCCTCCCCCGGCGGGGTACAGATAACGCAGTATTTT.

This clone appeared once. No DNA is shown, since the ends of the CDR3 on it are uncertain; the CDR3 is the one TCRdb lists. The chain recombines TRBV6-6 with TRBJ2-5; the D call in the table, TRBD2, was not verified against the DNA. Including both end residues, the CDR3 is 15 amino acids long. Germline V gene data show CDR1 as MNHNY and CDR2 as SVGAGI (reference sequence). The chain's CDR3 is CASSYSTGFLETQYF.

As regards this clone: The sample carries other DNA sequences with the same CDR3. The gene calls are TRBV4-3 and TRBJ1-4; 7 positions agree with TRBD1. V lost 0 bases, J lost 6 bases, and 4 bases stayed unmatched. Per the germline V gene, CDR1 is LGHNA and CDR2 is YSLEER. The CDR3 totals 15 residues. CDR3 bases: TGCGCCAGCAGCCAAGACTCAGGGGGAGATGAAAAACTGTTTTTT. Translated, it gives CASSQDSGGDEKLFF.

The chain uses TRBV5-6 and TRBJ1-3; D is perhaps TRBD1 (6 bases). The V and J ends lost 2 bases and 2 bases respectively, with 14 bases between them. CDR1 and CDR2 (germline): SGHDT, YYEEEE. The CDR3 is 16 residues long. The CDR3 sequence: CASSLVGGPTGNTIYF. The CDR3, as DNA: TGTGCCAGCAGCTTAGTGGGGGGGCCGACTGGAAACACCATATATTTT.

The CDR3 loop is CASSQDIGIQETQYF. CDR3 nucleotide sequence: TGTGCCAGCAGCCAAGATATAGGGATCCAAGAGACCCAGTACTTC. V usage is TRBV14 and J usage is TRBJ2-5; D gene ambiguous. CDR3 size: 15 residues. The V end was cut by 0 bases, the J end by 1 base, with 9 bases between. Germline V gene lookup returns CDR1 SGHDN and CDR2 FVKESK.